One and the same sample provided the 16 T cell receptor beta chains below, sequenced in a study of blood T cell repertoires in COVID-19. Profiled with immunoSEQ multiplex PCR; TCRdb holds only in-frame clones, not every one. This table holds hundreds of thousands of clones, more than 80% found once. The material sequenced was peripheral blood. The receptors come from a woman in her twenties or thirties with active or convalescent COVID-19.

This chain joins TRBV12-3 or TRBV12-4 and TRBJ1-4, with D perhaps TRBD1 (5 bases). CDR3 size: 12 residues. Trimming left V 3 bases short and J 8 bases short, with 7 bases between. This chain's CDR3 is CASSFKGEKLFF. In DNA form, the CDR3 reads TGTGCCAGCAGTTTTAAGGGGGAAAAACTGTTTTTT.

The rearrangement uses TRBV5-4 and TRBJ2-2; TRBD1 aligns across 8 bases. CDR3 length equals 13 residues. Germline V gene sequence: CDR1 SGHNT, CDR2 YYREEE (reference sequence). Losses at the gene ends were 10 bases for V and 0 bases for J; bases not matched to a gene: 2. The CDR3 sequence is CAGQGSNTGELFF. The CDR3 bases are TGTGCCGGACAGGGTTCGAACACCGGGGAGCTGTTTTTT.

The CDR3 here is CASSQERNVERAEAFF. The DNA of the CDR3 is TGCGCCAGCAGCCAAGAAAGAAACGTCGAGCGGGCTGAAGCTTTCTTT. The chain links TRBV4-1 to TRBJ1-1; D is undetermined. The CDR3 covers 16 residues. Trimming left V 0 bases short and J 6 bases short, with 17 bases between. CDR1 MGHRA and CDR2 YSYEKL come from the germline V gene.

CDR3 bases: TGCAGCGTCCGGGCGGGGGCCCAGGGGGGAAACACCATATATTTT. As protein: CSVRAGAQGGNTIYF. This chain joins TRBV29-1 and TRBJ1-3; a possible D gene is TRBD1 (6 bases). The CDR3 has 15 residues. Germline loops: CDR1 SQVTM, CDR2 ANQGSEA. Trimming left V 6 bases short and J 4 bases short, with 19 bases between.

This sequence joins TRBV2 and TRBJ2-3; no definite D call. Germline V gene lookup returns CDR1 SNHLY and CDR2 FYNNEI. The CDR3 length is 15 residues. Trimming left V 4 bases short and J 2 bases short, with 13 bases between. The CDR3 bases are TGTGCCAGCAGTGTTGGTGGCAAAGACACAGATACGCAGTATTTT. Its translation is CASSVGGKDTDTQYF.

DNA of the CDR3: TGTGCCAGCAGCCTTGGACAGGGGGTTTTAACCTTC. Its translation is CASSLGQGVLTF. The V call is TRBV7-2, the J call TRBJ1-2; 10 bases match TRBD1. Germline CDR1 SGHTA, CDR2 FQGNSA. J lost 14 bases, V lost 5 bases, and 8 bases had no gene match. CDR3 length: 12 amino acids.

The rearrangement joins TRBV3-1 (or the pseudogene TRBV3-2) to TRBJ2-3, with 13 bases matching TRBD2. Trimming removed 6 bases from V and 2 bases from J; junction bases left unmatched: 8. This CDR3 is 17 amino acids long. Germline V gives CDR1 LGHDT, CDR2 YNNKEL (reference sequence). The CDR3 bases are TGTGCCAGCAGTAGGACTAGCGGGGGACTGAACACAGATACGCAGTATTTT. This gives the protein CASSRTSGGLNTDTQYF.

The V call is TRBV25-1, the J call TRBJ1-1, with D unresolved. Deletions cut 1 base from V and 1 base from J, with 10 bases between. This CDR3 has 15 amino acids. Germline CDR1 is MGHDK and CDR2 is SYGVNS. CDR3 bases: TGTGCCAGCAGTGAATCCCTTACACAGAACACTGAAGCTTTCTTT. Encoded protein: CASSESLTQNTEAFF.

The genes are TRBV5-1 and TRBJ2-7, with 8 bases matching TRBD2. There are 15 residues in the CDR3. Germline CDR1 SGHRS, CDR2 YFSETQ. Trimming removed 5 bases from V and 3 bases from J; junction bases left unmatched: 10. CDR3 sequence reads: CASRQDGGAFYEQYF. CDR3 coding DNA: TGCGCCAGCAGGCAGGACGGGGGGGCTTTCTACGAGCAGTACTTC.

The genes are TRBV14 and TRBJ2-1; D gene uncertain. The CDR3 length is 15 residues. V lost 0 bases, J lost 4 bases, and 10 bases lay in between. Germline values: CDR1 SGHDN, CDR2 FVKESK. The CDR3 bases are TGTGCCAGCAGCCAAGACGCCTACGTTTACAATGAGCAGTTCTTC. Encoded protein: CASSQDAYVYNEQFF.

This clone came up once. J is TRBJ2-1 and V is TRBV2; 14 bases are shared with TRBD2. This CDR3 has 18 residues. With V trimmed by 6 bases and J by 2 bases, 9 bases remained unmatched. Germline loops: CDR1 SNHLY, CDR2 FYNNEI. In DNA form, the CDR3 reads TGTGCCAGCAGAACGGGACTAGCGGGGGCCCATCCCTACAATGAGCAGTTCTTC. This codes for CASRTGLAGAHPYNEQFF.

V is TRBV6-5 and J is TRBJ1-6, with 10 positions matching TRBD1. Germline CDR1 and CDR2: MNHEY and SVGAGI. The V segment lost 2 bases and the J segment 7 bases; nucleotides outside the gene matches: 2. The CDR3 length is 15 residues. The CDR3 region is CASSYQDRGNSPLHF. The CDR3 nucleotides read TGTGCCAGCAGTTACCAGGACAGGGGGAATTCACCCCTCCACTTT.

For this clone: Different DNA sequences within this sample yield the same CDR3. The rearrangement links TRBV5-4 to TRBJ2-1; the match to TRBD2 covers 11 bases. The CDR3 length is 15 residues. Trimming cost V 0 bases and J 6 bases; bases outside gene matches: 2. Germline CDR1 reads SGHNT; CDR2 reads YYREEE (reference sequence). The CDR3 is CASSLGLAGGNEQFF. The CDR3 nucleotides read TGTGCCAGCAGCTTGGGTCTAGCGGGGGGCAATGAGCAGTTCTTC.

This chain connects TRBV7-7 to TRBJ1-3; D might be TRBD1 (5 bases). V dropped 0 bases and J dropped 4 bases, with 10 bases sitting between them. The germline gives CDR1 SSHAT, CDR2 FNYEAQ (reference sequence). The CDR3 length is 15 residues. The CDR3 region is CASSLARGHGNTIYF. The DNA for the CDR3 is TGTGCCAGCAGCTTAGCGCGAGGACACGGAAACACCATATATTTT.

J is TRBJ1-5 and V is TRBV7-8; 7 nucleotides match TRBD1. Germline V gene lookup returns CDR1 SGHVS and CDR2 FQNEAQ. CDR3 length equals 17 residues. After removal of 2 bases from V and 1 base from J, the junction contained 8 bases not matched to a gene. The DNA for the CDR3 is TGTGCCAGCAGCTTATCCGAGGGGGCAAGGAGCAATCAGCCCCAGCATTTT. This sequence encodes CASSLSEGARSNQPQHF. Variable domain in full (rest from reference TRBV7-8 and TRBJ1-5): GAGVSQSPRYKVAKRGQDVALRCDPISGHVSLFWYQQALGQGPEFLTYFQNEAQLDKSGLPSDRFFAERPEGSVSTLKIQRTQQEDSAVYLCASSLSEGARSNQPQHFGDGTRLSIL.

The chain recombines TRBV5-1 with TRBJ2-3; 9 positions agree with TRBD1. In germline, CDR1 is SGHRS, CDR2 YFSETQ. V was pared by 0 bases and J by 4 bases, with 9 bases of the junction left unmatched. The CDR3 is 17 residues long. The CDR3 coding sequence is TGCGCCAGCAGCTTGGGTCTCGGGACAGGGAACGCAGATACGCAGTATTTT. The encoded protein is CASSLGLGTGNADTQYF.